Listed here are 23 T cell receptor beta chains from one sample, sequenced in a study of cytomegalovirus exposure and HLA in healthy donors. PCR amplification relied on 60 Vbeta primers (plus 13 Jbeta primers). Profiling relied on immunoSEQ multiplex PCR, and the TCRdb table lists in-frame clones only, not all of them. The sample yields 80,000 or so clones, 65% to 85% seen once. Sequenced material: PBMCs. Receptors originate from a man in his sixties in good health and CMV-seropositive.

The genes are TRBV7-6 and TRBJ1-5, with 7 nucleotides matching TRBD1. V lost 0 bases and J lost 6; bases outside the gene matches: 8. CDR1 is SGHVS and CDR2 is FNYEAQ in the germline V gene. The CDR3 covers 16 residues. The CDR3 DNA is TGTGCCAGCAGCTTAGCAGAGAGGGGGCATATTCAGCCCCAGCATTTT. Translating it yields CASSLAERGHIQPQHF. The full variable domain, in which reference TRBV7-6 and TRBJ1-5 provide the parts outside the CDR3, is GAGVSQSPRYKVTKRGQDVALRCDPISGHVSLYWYRQALGQGPEFLTYFNYEAQQDKSGLPNDRFSAERPEGSISTLTIQRTEQRDSAMYRCASSLAERGHIQPQHFGDGTRLSIL.

The rearrangement joins TRBV12-5 to TRBJ2-2; no definite D call. The germline V and J ends were trimmed by 0 bases and 5 bases, with 16 bases remaining between them. From germline, CDR1 is LGHNT and CDR2 FRNRAP. This CDR3 comprises 17 residues. CDR3 sequence: CASGLVETLRQTGELFF. The DNA for the CDR3 is TGTGCTAGTGGTTTGGTAGAGACTTTGCGCCAGACCGGGGAGCTGTTTTTT.

The chain is built from TRBV30 and TRBJ2-1; no clear D. Trimming took off 0 bases at V and 4 bases at J, with 10 bases between the two ends. CDR1 GTSNPN and CDR2 SVGIG come from the germline V gene (reference sequence). The CDR3 sequence is 14 residues long. As DNA, the CDR3 is TGTGCCTGGAGTGTACTCGCGCCGTACAATGAGCAGTTCTTC. Its translation: CAWSVLAPYNEQFF.

CDR3 sequence: CASSFLQGHGYTF. For the CDR3, the DNA is TGTGCCAGCAGTTTCTTACAGGGGCATGGCTACACCTTC. V is TRBV6-5 and J is TRBJ1-2, with 7 bases identical to TRBD1. CDR3 length: 13 amino acids. Germline loops: CDR1 MNHEY, CDR2 SVGAGI. With V trimmed by 4 bases and J by 6 bases, 5 bases remained unmatched.

The chain employs TRBV5-1 and TRBJ2-7; maybe TRBD1 (7 bases). Per germline, CDR1 SGHRS and CDR2 YFSETQ. This CDR3 has 16 residues. Trimming left V 7 bases short and J 4 bases short, with 24 bases between. CDR3 sequence (DNA): TGCGCCAGCGGCCGCCTCGGCCCCCAGGGGGGTTACGAGCAGTACTTC. This sequence encodes CASGRLGPQGGYEQYF.

The DNA of the CDR3 is TGTGCCAGCAGCTTTACTAGCGGGGGTACAGATACGCAGTATTTT. Protein: CASSFTSGGTDTQYF. This chain uses TRBV9 with TRBJ2-3, with TRBD2 matching over 11 bases. The junction had 4 bases not matched to a gene; V was cut back by 4 bases and J by 3 bases. Germline CDR1 SGDLS, CDR2 YYNGEE. This CDR3 has 15 amino acids.

The chain recombines TRBV15 with TRBJ2-3; no definite D call. V was pared by 0 bases and J by 0 bases, with 7 bases between. Germline-derived CDR1 and CDR2 are LNHNV and YYDKDF (reference sequence). The CDR3 has 15 amino acids. CDR3 in DNA: TGTGCCACCAGCAGAGATCGGTCTAGCACAGATACGCAGTATTTT. It is translated as CATSRDRSSTDTQYF.

The rearrangement links TRBV27 to TRBJ1-1, with unresolved D. Germline V lookup: CDR1 MNHEY, CDR2 SMNVEV (reference sequence). Between the trimmed V and J ends, which lost 7 bases and 3 bases, there was a span of 9 bases. CDR3 length: 12 amino acids. CDR3 coding DNA: TGTGCCAGCATTGGTGGCTACACTGAAGCTTTCTTT. It translates to CASIGGYTEAFF.

This clone was detected a few times. V gene TRBV18 combines with J gene TRBJ1-3; D is perhaps TRBD1 (5 bases). The V end was cut by 3 bases, the J end by 0 bases, with 12 bases between. CDR3 size: 16 residues. Germline CDR1 and CDR2: KGHSH and LQKENI. CDR3 bases: TGTGCCAGCTCACCGACGGATGGGGCCTCTGGAAACACCATATATTTT. This gives the protein CASSPTDGASGNTIYF.

The rearrangement joins TRBV10-2 to TRBJ2-7; 12 bases are shared with TRBD1. With V trimmed by 4 bases and J by 2 bases, 6 bases remained unmatched. The CDR3 has 16 amino acids. CDR1 is WSHSY and CDR2 is SAAADI in the germline V gene. CDR3 sequence (DNA): TGCGCCAGCAGTGCCCTGGGACAGGGGGCCACCTACGAGCAGTACTTC. It translates to CASSALGQGATYEQYF.

The CDR3 sequence: CAWSRGGAYGYTF. The CDR3 region has the DNA TGTGCCTGGAGTCGCGGGGGTGCCTATGGCTACACCTTC. This chain joins TRBV30 and TRBJ1-2, with D possibly matching TRBD1 (5 bases). This CDR3 contains 13 residues. Germline CDR1 reads GTSNPN; CDR2 reads SVGIG (reference sequence). V dropped 2 bases and J dropped 4 bases, with 11 bases sitting between them.

V gene TRBV2 combines with J gene TRBJ2-2; tentative D call: TRBD1 (6 bases). Trimming took 4 bases from V and 0 from J, leaving 9 bases between them. The CDR3 consists of 15 residues. Germline V gene sequence: CDR1 SNHLY, CDR2 FYNNEI. CDR3 amino acids: CASSVEGANTGELFF. The CDR3, as DNA: TGTGCCAGCAGTGTTGAGGGGGCGAACACCGGGGAGCTGTTTTTT.

This clone was seen once. The gene calls are TRBV4-3 and TRBJ2-3; 8 nucleotides line up with TRBD1. CDR1 LGHNA and CDR2 YSLEER come from the germline V gene. Trimming at V came to 6 bases and at J to 1 base, leaving 3 bases not matched to a gene. The CDR3 sequence is 14 residues long. CDR3 region: CASSQTGGTDTQYF. For the CDR3, the DNA is TGCGCCAGCAGTCAGACAGGGGGCACAGATACGCAGTATTTT.

J is TRBJ2-1 and V is TRBV5-1, with a weak D call TRBD1 (5 bases). Germline CDR1 is SGHRS and CDR2 is YFSETQ. The ends were cut back, 3 bases at V and 5 bases at J, with 15 bases in the middle. The CDR3 totals 15 residues. The CDR3 DNA sequence: TGCGCCAGCAGCTACGCAGGGCAATCTAACAATGAGCAGTTCTTC. This encodes CASSYAGQSNNEQFF.

V gene TRBV27 combines with J gene TRBJ2-2; 10 bases are shared with TRBD2. V was clipped by 6 bases and J by 9 bases; unmatched bases: 16. The CDR3 runs to 17 residues. Germline CDR1 MNHEY, CDR2 SMNVEV (reference sequence). The CDR3 protein is CASSPSPSGSLPRELFF. CDR3 coding DNA: TGTGCCAGCAGCCCCTCTCCTAGCGGGAGCCTACCGAGGGAGCTGTTTTTT.

This chain connects TRBV27 to TRBJ2-7, with 9 nucleotides matching TRBD2. The germline gives CDR1 MNHEY, CDR2 SMNVEV (reference sequence). The CDR3 consists of 14 residues. V lost 8 bases and J lost 7; bases outside the gene matches: 12. CDR3 DNA sequence: TGTGCCAGCCGACAGACTAGCGGTGCATGTGAGCAGTACTTC. Amino acid sequence: CASRQTSGACEQYF.

This chain links TRBV6-1 with TRBJ1-6; 7 nucleotides agree with TRBD1. This CDR3 region has 13 residues. From germline, CDR1 is MNHNS and CDR2 SASEGT. V gave up 7 bases and J gave up 6 bases; unmatched junction bases: 3. CDR3 sequence reads: CASTGQVNSPLHF. The DNA of the CDR3 is TGTGCCAGCACTGGACAGGTTAATTCACCCCTCCACTTT.

A few counts support this clone. This chain connects TRBV7-9 to TRBJ1-4; 9 positions agree with TRBD1. Germline CDR1 is SEHNR and CDR2 is FQNEAQ (reference sequence). V shed 1 base and J 4 bases; nucleotides not matched to a gene: 7. This CDR3 comprises 17 residues. The CDR3, as DNA: TGTGCCAGCAGCTTAGTCCGGACGGACAGGGGTAATGAAAAACTGTTTTTT. Translation gives CASSLVRTDRGNEKLFF.

Worth noting for this clone: Other DNA sequences in this specimen translate into the identical CDR3. J is TRBJ1-2 and V is TRBV10-1; D is unresolved. The germline V and J ends were trimmed by 0 bases and 4 bases, with 6 bases remaining between them. This CDR3 is built from 13 residues. CDR1 WNHNN and CDR2 SYGVQD come from the germline V gene (reference sequence). In nucleotides, the CDR3 is TGCGCCAGCAGTGAGTCGGCGGGCTATGGCTACACCTTC. Translating it yields CASSESAGYGYTF.

This clone was seen a handful of times. The chain couples TRBV11-3 to TRBJ2-2; D may be TRBD1 (5 bases). The CDR3 length is 13 residues. Trimming took 1 base from V and 7 from J, leaving 7 bases between them. Germline CDR1 and CDR2: SGHNT and YENEEA. CDR3 nucleotides: TGTGCCAGCAGCTTAGGGGGCATCGGGGAGCTGTTTTTT. Translating gives CASSLGGIGELFF.

The chain has TRBV7-2 and TRBJ1-3; no reliable D call. Between the trimmed V and J ends, which lost 1 base and 2 bases, there was a span of 12 bases. CDR1 is SGHTA and CDR2 is FQGNSA in the germline V gene. This CDR3 comprises 16 residues. The CDR3 DNA reads as TGTGCCAGCAGCTTAGACGGAGGAGGCCCTGGAAACACCATATATTTT. Protein product: CASSLDGGGPGNTIYF. The full variable domain, in which reference TRBV7-2 and TRBJ1-3 provide the parts outside the CDR3, is GAGVSQSPSNKVTEKGKDVELRCDPISGHTALYWYRQSLGQGLEFLIYFQGNSAPDKSGLPSDRFSAERTGGSVSTLTIQRTQQEDSAVYLCASSLDGGGPGNTIYFGEGSWLTVV.

V and J are TRBV19 and TRBJ1-2; perhaps TRBD1 as D (6 bases). Trimming took off 4 bases at V and 3 bases at J, with 12 bases between the two ends. CDR1 and CDR2 from the germline V gene are LNHDA and SQIVND (reference sequence). The CDR3 is made up of 14 amino acids. The DNA of the CDR3 is TGTGCCAGTAGTACCCACAGGGTTGACTATGGCTACACCTTC. This codes for CASSTHRVDYGYTF.

V is TRBV7-9 and J is TRBJ1-6; 7 bases are shared with TRBD1. V dropped 6 bases and J dropped 6; count of bases not matched to a gene: 5. The CDR3 has 14 amino acids. Germline CDR1 SEHNR, CDR2 FQNEAQ (reference sequence). CDR3 protein: CASSSTGTNSPLHF. In DNA form, the CDR3 reads TGTGCCAGCAGTTCGACAGGGACTAATTCACCCCTCCACTTT.